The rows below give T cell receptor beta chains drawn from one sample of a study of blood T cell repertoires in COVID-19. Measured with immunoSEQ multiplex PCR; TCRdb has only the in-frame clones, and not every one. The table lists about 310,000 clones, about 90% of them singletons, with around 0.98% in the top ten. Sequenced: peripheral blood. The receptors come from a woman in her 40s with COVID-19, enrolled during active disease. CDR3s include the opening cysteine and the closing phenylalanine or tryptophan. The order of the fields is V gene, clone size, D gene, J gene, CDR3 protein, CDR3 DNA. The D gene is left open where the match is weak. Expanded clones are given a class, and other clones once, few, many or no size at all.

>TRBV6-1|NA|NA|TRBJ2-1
CASSEDNRSYNEQFF
TGTGCCAGCAGTGAGGACAACCGCTCCTACAATGAGCAGTTCTTC
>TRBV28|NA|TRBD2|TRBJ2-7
CATRGGHQGRYEQYF
TGTGCCACGCGGGGGGGGCATCAGGGGCGGTACGAGCAGTACTTC
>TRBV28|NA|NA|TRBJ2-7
CASSPTGWQAYEQYF
TGTGCCAGCAGTCCCACAGGGTGGCAGGCCTACGAGCAGTACTTC
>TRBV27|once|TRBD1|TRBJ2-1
CASSPGTGGRNEQFF
TGTGCCAGCAGCCCCGGGACAGGGGGCCGCAATGAGCAGTTCTTC
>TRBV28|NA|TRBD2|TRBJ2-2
CASSLAGVDTGELFF
TGTGCCAGCAGTCTAGCGGGGGTGGACACCGGGGAGCTGTTTTTT
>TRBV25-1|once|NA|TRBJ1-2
CASSVGGIVSYTF
TGTGCCTCCTCAGTCGGGGGAATCGTGAGCTACACCTTC
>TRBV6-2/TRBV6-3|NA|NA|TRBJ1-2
CASSRLHATYGYTF
TGTGCCAGCAGTCGACTCCACGCTACCTATGGCTACACCTTC
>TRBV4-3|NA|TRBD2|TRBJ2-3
CASSQDLAGGTDTQYF
TGCGCCAGCAGCCAAGATCTAGCGGGGGGGACAGATACGCAGTATTTT
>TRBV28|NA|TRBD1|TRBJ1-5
CASSLFGTGNSNQPQHF
TGTGCCAGCAGTCTCTTCGGGACAGGGAATAGCAATCAGCCCCAGCATTTT
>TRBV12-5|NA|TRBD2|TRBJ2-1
CASGLEAGSSYNEQFF
TGTGCTAGTGGTTTGGAAGCGGGGAGCTCCTACAATGAGCAGTTCTTC
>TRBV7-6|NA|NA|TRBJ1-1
CASSPREFSNTEAFF
TGTGCCAGCAGCCCTCGGGAGTTTTCGAACACTGAAGCTTTCTTT
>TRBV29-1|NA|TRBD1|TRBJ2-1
CSVELSGTGYNEQFF
TGCAGCGTTGAATTAAGCGGGACAGGGTACAATGAGCAGTTCTTC
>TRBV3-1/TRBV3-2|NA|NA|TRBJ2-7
CASSQQTAYEQYF
TGTGCCAGCAGCCAACAGACAGCCTACGAGCAGTACTTC
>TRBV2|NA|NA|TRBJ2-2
CASSAKQGNTGELFF
TGTGCCAGCAGTGCAAAACAGGGGAACACCGGGGAGCTGTTTTTT
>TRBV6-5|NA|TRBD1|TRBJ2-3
CASSYSWTGSPQYF
TGTGCCAGCAGTTACTCGTGGACAGGGTCCCCACAGTATTTT
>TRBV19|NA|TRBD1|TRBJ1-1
CASSITTGRTEAFF
TGTGCCAGTAGTATAACGACAGGGCGGACTGAAGCTTTCTTT
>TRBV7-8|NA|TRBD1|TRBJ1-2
CASSTPDRGFYGYTF
TGTGCCAGCAGCACCCCGGACAGGGGGTTCTATGGCTACACCTTC
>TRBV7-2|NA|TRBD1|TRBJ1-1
CASSYDRGHSTEAFF
TGTGCCAGCAGCTATGACAGGGGGCATAGCACTGAAGCTTTCTTT
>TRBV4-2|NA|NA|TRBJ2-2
CASSLSSGVGDTGELFF
TGTGCCAGCAGCCTGTCCTCAGGGGTAGGAGACACCGGGGAGCTGTTTTTT
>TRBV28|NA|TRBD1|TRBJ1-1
CASSFNYRGMNTEAFF
TGTGCCAGCAGTTTTAATTACAGGGGGATGAACACTGAAGCTTTCTTT
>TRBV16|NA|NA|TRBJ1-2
CASSHTGIIYGYTF
TGTGCCAGCAGTCACACGGGGATCATCTATGGCTACACCTTC
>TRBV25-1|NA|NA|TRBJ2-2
CASSERGSPRRGLFF
TGTGCCAGCAGTGAAAGGGGCAGCCCTAGGCGAGGGCTGTTTTTT